This T cell receptor (beta chain) was retrieved from a study of blood T cell repertoires in COVID-19. The ends were cut back, 2 bases at V and 3 bases at J, with 15 bases in the middle. CDR1 and CDR2 (germline): SGHNT, YYREEE (reference sequence). The CDR3 consists of 15 residues. Profiling relied on immunoSEQ multiplex PCR, and the TCRdb table lists in-frame clones only, not all of them. The sample lists under 300,000 clones; 89% were seen once. The J gene is TRBJ2-7, the V gene TRBV5-4; TRBD2 is a possible D gene (7 bases). Source material: PBMCs or T cells enriched from blood (not recorded which). The TCR was taken from a woman in her forties who had recovered from COVID-19. Here the CDR3 reads CASSFRAGAVYEQYF. As DNA, the CDR3 is TGTGCCAGCAGCTTTCGGGCGGGGGCCGTCTACGAGCAGTACTTC.